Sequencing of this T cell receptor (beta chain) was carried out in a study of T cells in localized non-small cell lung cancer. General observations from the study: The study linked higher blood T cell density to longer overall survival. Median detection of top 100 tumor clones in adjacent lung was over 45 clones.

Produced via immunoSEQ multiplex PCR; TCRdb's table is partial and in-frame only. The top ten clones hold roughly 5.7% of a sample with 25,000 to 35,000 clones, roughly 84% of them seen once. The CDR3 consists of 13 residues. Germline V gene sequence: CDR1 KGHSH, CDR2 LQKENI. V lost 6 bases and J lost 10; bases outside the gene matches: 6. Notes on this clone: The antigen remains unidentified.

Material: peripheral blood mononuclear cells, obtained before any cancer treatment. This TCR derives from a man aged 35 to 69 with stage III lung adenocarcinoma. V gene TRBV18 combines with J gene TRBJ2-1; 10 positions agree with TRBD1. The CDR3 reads CASSQTGGVEQFF. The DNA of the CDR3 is TGTGCCAGCTCTCAGACAGGGGGCGTAGAGCAGTTCTTC.